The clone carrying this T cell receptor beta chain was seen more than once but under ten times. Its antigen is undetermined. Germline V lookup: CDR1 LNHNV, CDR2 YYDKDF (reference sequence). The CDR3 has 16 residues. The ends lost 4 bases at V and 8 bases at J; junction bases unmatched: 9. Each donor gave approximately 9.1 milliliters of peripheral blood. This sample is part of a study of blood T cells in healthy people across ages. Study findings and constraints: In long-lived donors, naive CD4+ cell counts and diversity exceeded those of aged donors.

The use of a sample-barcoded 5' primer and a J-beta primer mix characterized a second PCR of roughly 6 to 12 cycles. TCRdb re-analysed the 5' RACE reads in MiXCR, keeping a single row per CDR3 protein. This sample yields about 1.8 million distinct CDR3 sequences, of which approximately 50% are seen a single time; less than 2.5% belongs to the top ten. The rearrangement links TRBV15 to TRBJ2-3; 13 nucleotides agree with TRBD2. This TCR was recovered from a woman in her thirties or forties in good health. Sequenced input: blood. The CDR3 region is CATSTPGLAGRGTQYF. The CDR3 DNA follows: TGTGCCACCAGCACACCGGGACTAGCGGGGAGAGGTACGCAGTATTTT.